These 3 T cell receptor beta chains originate from one sample sequenced in a study of shared clonotypes between healthy human individuals. The repertoire was sequenced with immunoSEQ multiplex PCR; TCRdb's copy has only in-frame clones and lacks some. The table records more than 1,200,000 clones, around 98.5% of them present only once. Sequencing was carried out using naive CD4+ T cells sorted from blood. Sample subset: CD45RA+ positively selected. The receptors were gathered from a man aged 25-45 years in good health.

V gene TRBV5-1 combines with J gene TRBJ2-7, with 9 nucleotides matching TRBD1. Germline assignment: CDR1 SGHRS and CDR2 YFSETQ. Trimming removed 5 bases from V and 6 bases from J; junction bases left unmatched: 9. This CDR3 has 14 residues. The CDR3 bases are TGCGCCAGCAGTACCGGGACAGGGTTAGTCGAGCAGTACTTC. This gives the protein CASSTGTGLVEQYF.

The rearrangement joins TRBV7-6 to TRBJ2-7; 13 bases match TRBD2. The CDR3 length is 15 residues. Germline CDR1 SGHVS, CDR2 FNYEAQ. V was pared by 4 bases and J by 4 bases, with 4 bases of the junction left unmatched. As DNA, the CDR3 is TGTGCCAGCAGCTGGACTAGCGGGGGCACTTACGAGCAGTACTTC. Its translation: CASSWTSGGTYEQYF.

The gene calls are TRBV10-3 and TRBJ2-7; 10 bases agree with TRBD1. The CDR3 has 14 residues. CDR1 ENHRY and CDR2 SYGVKD come from the germline V gene. V lost 6 bases and J lost 5; bases outside the gene matches: 7. The CDR3, as DNA: TGTGCCATCAGGCGACAGGGGGCTGGGGACGAGCAGTACTTC. Its translation: CAIRRQGAGDEQYF.